This is a list of T cell receptor beta chains from one sample in a study of regulatory T cells in long-lasting Graves disease. MiXCR, applied by TCRdb to the multiplex PCR reads, yields one record per CDR3 protein. This sample has a few hundred thousand distinct CDR3 sequences, with about 23% found just once. The material sequenced was peripheral blood mononuclear cells (PBMCs), taken when the disease was refractory, from a patient treated with antithyroid drugs. Source of these receptors: a woman in her 40s with Graves disease. Both conserved end residues are part of each CDR3. Each record gives: CDR3 DNA, CDR3 protein, V gene, J gene, clone size, D gene. A D gene is named only where the DNA matches it firmly. Expanded clones get a size class; other rows say once, few or many, or leave the size out.

CDR3nt: TGTGCCAGCAGTAAAAAAACGGGGGGCTTGGCCATTCAGTACTTC; CDR3aa: CASSKKTGGLAIQYF; v_gene: TRBV6-1; j_gene: TRBJ2-4; abundance: .; d_gene: .
CDR3nt: TGTGCCAGCAGCATGACTAGCGGGGACCCCTACGAGCAGTACTTC; CDR3aa: CASSMTSGDPYEQYF; v_gene: TRBV6-1; j_gene: TRBJ2-7; abundance: many; d_gene: TRBD2
CDR3nt: TGTGCCACTTCGACAACAATGAACACTGAAGCTTTCTTT; CDR3aa: CATSTTMNTEAFF; v_gene: TRBV6-1; j_gene: TRBJ1-1; abundance: many; d_gene: .
CDR3nt: TGTGCCAGCTCACCCCAGCGGGGGTACCAAGAGACCCAGTACTTC; CDR3aa: CASSPQRGYQETQYF; v_gene: TRBV18; j_gene: TRBJ2-5; abundance: few; d_gene: TRBD2
CDR3nt: TGCGCCAGCAGATTGGATGATTTTGTGGAAAAACTGTTTTTT; CDR3aa: CASRLDDFVEKLFF; v_gene: TRBV5-1; j_gene: TRBJ1-4; abundance: .; d_gene: .
CDR3nt: TGTGCTAGTGGTTTGGAGTCTGCCTACGAGCAGTACTTC; CDR3aa: CASGLESAYEQYF; v_gene: TRBV12-5; j_gene: TRBJ2-7; abundance: many; d_gene: .
CDR3nt: TGTGCCAGCAGTGTAACCGGGACAGGGCTTAGTAATCAGCCCCAGCATTTT; CDR3aa: CASSVTGTGLSNQPQHF; v_gene: TRBV6-1; j_gene: TRBJ1-5; abundance: few; d_gene: TRBD1
CDR3nt: TGCGCCAGCAGCTTGGGGACGGCCAACTTGAACACTGAAGCTTTCTTT; CDR3aa: CASSLGTANLNTEAFF; v_gene: TRBV5-1; j_gene: TRBJ1-1; abundance: .; d_gene: .
CDR3nt: TGCAGTGCTAGGGATGGTGGCGCACAAGAGACCCAGTACTTC; CDR3aa: CSARDGGAQETQYF; v_gene: TRBV20-1; j_gene: TRBJ2-5; abundance: many; d_gene: .
CDR3nt: TGCAGTGCCAGTAATGAAAAACTGTTTTTT; CDR3aa: CSASNEKLFF; v_gene: TRBV29-1; j_gene: TRBJ1-4; abundance: .; d_gene: .
CDR3nt: TGTGCCAGCAGTCACCTGTGGGGCATCCACGAGCAGTACTTC; CDR3aa: CASSHLWGIHEQYF; v_gene: TRBV28; j_gene: TRBJ2-7; abundance: .; d_gene: .
CDR3nt: TGCAGCGTTGGGATTGAGCTGAACTACGAGCAGTACTTC; CDR3aa: CSVGIELNYEQYF; v_gene: TRBV29-1; j_gene: TRBJ2-7; abundance: few; d_gene: .
CDR3nt: TGTGCCAGCAGTCAAGAGGTACGGACTGAAGCTTTCTTT; CDR3aa: CASSQEVRTEAFF; v_gene: TRBV14; j_gene: TRBJ1-1; abundance: .; d_gene: .
CDR3nt: TGTGCCAGCAGCCAACAGGGGATTGCCGGGGAGCTGTTTTTT; CDR3aa: CASSQQGIAGELFF; v_gene: TRBV3-1; j_gene: TRBJ2-2; abundance: few; d_gene: .
CDR3nt: TGTGCCAGCAGCGTTAATGGGGGCCAAGACACTGAAGCTTTCTTT; CDR3aa: CASSVNGGQDTEAFF; v_gene: TRBV9; j_gene: TRBJ1-1; abundance: few; d_gene: .
CDR3nt: TGTGCCACCGCAGGGACTAGCGGGTCCTACGAGCAGTACTTC; CDR3aa: CATAGTSGSYEQYF; v_gene: TRBV10-3; j_gene: TRBJ2-7; abundance: few; d_gene: TRBD2
CDR3nt: TGTGCCTGGAGTCCAGGACACAATAGCAATCAGCCCCAGCATTTT; CDR3aa: CAWSPGHNSNQPQHF; v_gene: TRBV30; j_gene: TRBJ1-5; abundance: .; d_gene: .
CDR3nt: TGTGCCAGCAGCTTAGTGGCTGGGACCGGGGAGCTGTTTTTT; CDR3aa: CASSLVAGTGELFF; v_gene: TRBV11-2; j_gene: TRBJ2-2; abundance: .; d_gene: .
CDR3nt: TGCAGTGCTAGGGCTAGCGGGAGCCCTCTTCCTACGCAGTATTTT; CDR3aa: CSARASGSPLPTQYF; v_gene: TRBV20-1; j_gene: TRBJ2-3; abundance: .; d_gene: TRBD2
CDR3nt: TGTGCCAGCAGTTACGGGACAGGGGTAAAGGACGAGCAGTACTTC; CDR3aa: CASSYGTGVKDEQYF; v_gene: TRBV6-5; j_gene: TRBJ2-7; abundance: many; d_gene: TRBD1
CDR3nt: TGTGCCAGCAGTTTTAGGGCTTCTCGGACTAGCGCCTACGAGCAGTACTTC; CDR3aa: CASSFRASRTSAYEQYF; v_gene: TRBV27; j_gene: TRBJ2-7; abundance: many; d_gene: TRBD2
CDR3nt: TGCAGCGTTGGGGACACAACCTACGAGCAGTACTTC; CDR3aa: CSVGDTTYEQYF; v_gene: TRBV29-1; j_gene: TRBJ2-7; abundance: .; d_gene: .
CDR3nt: TGTGCCAGCAGCCCCAGGACCCTAGTACCCACTGAAGCTTTCTTT; CDR3aa: CASSPRTLVPTEAFF; v_gene: TRBV7-2; j_gene: TRBJ1-1; abundance: few; d_gene: .
CDR3nt: TGTGCCATCAGCCGGGACAGCCCTTTGAGGATGGCCCCACCCCCCCCCTACGAGCAGTACTTC; CDR3aa: CAISRDSPLRMAPPPPYEQYF; v_gene: TRBV10-3; j_gene: TRBJ2-7; abundance: .; d_gene: TRBD1
CDR3nt: TGCAGTGCCCAAGGGTCAGTCCTCGGCGAGCAGTACTTC; CDR3aa: CSAQGSVLGEQYF; v_gene: TRBV20-1; j_gene: TRBJ2-7; abundance: few; d_gene: .
CDR3nt: TGCGCCAGCAGCCAAGAGGCGGTAGGGACCCAGTACTTC; CDR3aa: CASSQEAVGTQYF; v_gene: TRBV4-1; j_gene: TRBJ2-5; abundance: .; d_gene: .
CDR3nt: TGTGCCAGCAGGAATATGAACACTGAAGCTTTCTTT; CDR3aa: CASRNMNTEAFF; v_gene: TRBV28; j_gene: TRBJ1-1; abundance: many; d_gene: .
CDR3nt: TGCAGTGCTAGAGACCGTGAAGTCTACGAGCAGTACTTC; CDR3aa: CSARDREVYEQYF; v_gene: TRBV20-1; j_gene: TRBJ2-7; abundance: many; d_gene: .
CDR3nt: TGTGCCAGCAGTGAACTCGAGGCGGTCGCGGCCTACGAGCAGTACTTC; CDR3aa: CASSELEAVAAYEQYF; v_gene: TRBV6-1; j_gene: TRBJ2-7; abundance: many; d_gene: .
CDR3nt: TGTGCCAGCAGCGGAATCCCCACGACAGGTGGGAACTATGGCTACACCTTC; CDR3aa: CASSGIPTTGGNYGYTF; v_gene: TRBV11-2; j_gene: TRBJ1-2; abundance: many; d_gene: .
CDR3nt: TGTGCCAGCAGTTTAAATCGGGGGGCCTACCTCTACGAGCAGTACTTC; CDR3aa: CASSLNRGAYLYEQYF; v_gene: TRBV28; j_gene: TRBJ2-7; abundance: many; d_gene: .
CDR3nt: TGTGCCATCAGAGGGACAGGCGCGGCTTTCTTT; CDR3aa: CAIRGTGAAFF; v_gene: TRBV10-3; j_gene: TRBJ1-1; abundance: many; d_gene: TRBD1
CDR3nt: TGTGCCAGCAGCTTAGGGGCCCTGACAGCTAGCAATCAGCCCCAGCATTTT; CDR3aa: CASSLGALTASNQPQHF; v_gene: TRBV7-8; j_gene: TRBJ1-5; abundance: many; d_gene: .
CDR3nt: TGTGCCAGCAGTGACGGGGGGGGGACAGATACGCAGTATTTT; CDR3aa: CASSDGGGTDTQYF; v_gene: TRBV6-1; j_gene: TRBJ2-3; abundance: .; d_gene: TRBD2
CDR3nt: TGTGCCAGCAGACTCGCCGGGGGAAGGGTATCACCCCTCCACTTT; CDR3aa: CASRLAGGRVSPLHF; v_gene: TRBV28; j_gene: TRBJ1-6; abundance: many; d_gene: .
CDR3nt: TGTGCCAGCCCAGGGACTAGCTCGGGTGAGCAGTACTTC; CDR3aa: CASPGTSSGEQYF; v_gene: TRBV6-2/TRBV6-3; j_gene: TRBJ2-7; abundance: .; d_gene: TRBD2
CDR3nt: TGCAGTGCTAGAGCGACCGATAGCAATCAGCCCCAGCATTTT; CDR3aa: CSARATDSNQPQHF; v_gene: TRBV20-1; j_gene: TRBJ1-5; abundance: many; d_gene: .
CDR3nt: TGCGCCAGCAGCTTTACAGGGGACGGCGAGCAGTACTTC; CDR3aa: CASSFTGDGEQYF; v_gene: TRBV5-1; j_gene: TRBJ2-7; abundance: few; d_gene: TRBD1
CDR3nt: TGCAGTGCTAGAGATCTTGCAGGCGGCGACGGTCAGCCCCAGCATTTT; CDR3aa: CSARDLAGGDGQPQHF; v_gene: TRBV20-1; j_gene: TRBJ1-5; abundance: many; d_gene: .
CDR3nt: TGCAGTGCTAGAGACCGGGAGCAGTACTTC; CDR3aa: CSARDREQYF; v_gene: TRBV20-1; j_gene: TRBJ2-7; abundance: .; d_gene: .
CDR3nt: TGTGCCAGCAGTTCCGGGACCCGATTTTTTGAAGCTTTCTTT; CDR3aa: CASSSGTRFFEAFF; v_gene: TRBV27; j_gene: TRBJ1-1; abundance: .; d_gene: .
CDR3nt: TGTGCCAGCAGTTACCTTAGCGGGAGCTACGAGCAGTACTTC; CDR3aa: CASSYLSGSYEQYF; v_gene: TRBV6-5; j_gene: TRBJ2-7; abundance: many; d_gene: TRBD2
CDR3nt: TGTGCCAGCAGTGAATACCCCGGGACGATGTTTTTT; CDR3aa: CASSEYPGTMFF; v_gene: TRBV25-1; j_gene: TRBJ1-4; abundance: .; d_gene: .
CDR3nt: TGTGCCAGCAGTGAATGGGGACAGACCGATTACGAGCAGTACTTC; CDR3aa: CASSEWGQTDYEQYF; v_gene: TRBV25-1; j_gene: TRBJ2-7; abundance: many; d_gene: TRBD1
CDR3nt: TGCGCCAGCAGCCAAGTACCTTTGGAGGAGCAGTACTTC; CDR3aa: CASSQVPLEEQYF; v_gene: TRBV4-1; j_gene: TRBJ2-7; abundance: .; d_gene: .
CDR3nt: TGTGCCAGCAGCACAGGGACAGGGTTAAAGACCCAGTACTTC; CDR3aa: CASSTGTGLKTQYF; v_gene: TRBV14; j_gene: TRBJ2-5; abundance: .; d_gene: TRBD1
CDR3nt: TGCAGCGTTGAAGGGACAGGGTGGTACGAGCAGTACTTC; CDR3aa: CSVEGTGWYEQYF; v_gene: TRBV29-1; j_gene: TRBJ2-7; abundance: many; d_gene: TRBD1
CDR3nt: TGTGCCAGCAGCCAAGATCCAGGGATCCAAGCTTTCTTT; CDR3aa: CASSQDPGIQAFF; v_gene: TRBV3-1; j_gene: TRBJ1-1; abundance: .; d_gene: .
CDR3nt: TGTGCCAGCAGCGTCCGCCCACCGGGACAGGGGATGGCCCAGTACTTC; CDR3aa: CASSVRPPGQGMAQYF; v_gene: TRBV9; j_gene: TRBJ2-5; abundance: few; d_gene: TRBD1
CDR3nt: TGTGCCAGCAGTTTAGGGGACAGAGATAATGAAAAACTGTTTTTT; CDR3aa: CASSLGDRDNEKLFF; v_gene: TRBV28; j_gene: TRBJ1-4; abundance: many; d_gene: TRBD1
CDR3nt: TGCGCCAGCAGCCAAGAGATTGTACTAGACGAGCAGTACTTC; CDR3aa: CASSQEIVLDEQYF; v_gene: TRBV4-1; j_gene: TRBJ2-7; abundance: once; d_gene: .
CDR3nt: TGCAGCGTTGATGAGGGAGGTCATGGCTACACCTTC; CDR3aa: CSVDEGGHGYTF; v_gene: TRBV29-1; j_gene: TRBJ1-2; abundance: .; d_gene: .
CDR3nt: TGTGCCAGCAGTTTTACCCGGGACAGCGGAAACACCATATATTTT; CDR3aa: CASSFTRDSGNTIYF; v_gene: TRBV28; j_gene: TRBJ1-3; abundance: .; d_gene: TRBD1
CDR3nt: TGCAGTGCTAGAGCGGACCAGAACTACGAGCAGTACTTC; CDR3aa: CSARADQNYEQYF; v_gene: TRBV20-1; j_gene: TRBJ2-7; abundance: .; d_gene: .
CDR3nt: TGTGCCAGCAGTCCCCAAGGCAGCGGGAGATTCAATGAGCAGTTCTTC; CDR3aa: CASSPQGSGRFNEQFF; v_gene: TRBV27; j_gene: TRBJ2-1; abundance: .; d_gene: TRBD2
CDR3nt: TGTGCCTCTAACCGGAATCTTGCCTACAATGAGCAGTTCTTC; CDR3aa: CASNRNLAYNEQFF; v_gene: TRBV28; j_gene: TRBJ2-1; abundance: few; d_gene: .
CDR3nt: TGTGCCAGCAGTCCTTTGGGACAGGGTCCTGAAAAACTGTTTTTT; CDR3aa: CASSPLGQGPEKLFF; v_gene: TRBV28; j_gene: TRBJ1-4; abundance: many; d_gene: TRBD1
CDR3nt: TGTGCCTGGAGTGTACGGGGGGGAAGTATCGCTGAAGCTTTCTTT; CDR3aa: CAWSVRGGSIAEAFF; v_gene: TRBV30; j_gene: TRBJ1-1; abundance: .; d_gene: .
CDR3nt: TGTGCCAGCAGTACCATTCAAGAGACCCAGTACTTC; CDR3aa: CASSTIQETQYF; v_gene: TRBV28; j_gene: TRBJ2-5; abundance: many; d_gene: .